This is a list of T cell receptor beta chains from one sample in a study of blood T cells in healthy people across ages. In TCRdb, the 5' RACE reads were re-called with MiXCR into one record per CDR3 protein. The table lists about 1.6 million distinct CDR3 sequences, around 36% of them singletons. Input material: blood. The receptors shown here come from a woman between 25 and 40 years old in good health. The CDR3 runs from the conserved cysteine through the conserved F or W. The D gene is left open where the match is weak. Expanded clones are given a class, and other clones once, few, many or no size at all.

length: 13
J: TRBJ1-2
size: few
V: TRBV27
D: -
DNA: TGTGCCAGCAGTTTTGGGGTCTACTATGGCTACACCTTC
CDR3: CASSFGVYYGYTF

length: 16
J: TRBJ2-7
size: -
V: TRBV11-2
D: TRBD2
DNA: TGTGCCAGCAGCTCGATTAGCGGGAGGGCCGGCCACGAGCAGTACTTC
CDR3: CASSSISGRAGHEQYF

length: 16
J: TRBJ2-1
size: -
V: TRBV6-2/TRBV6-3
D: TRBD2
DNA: TGTGCCAGCAGTTACTCGGGGCTAGCGGGACGGAGTGAGCAGTTCTTC
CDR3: CASSYSGLAGRSEQFF

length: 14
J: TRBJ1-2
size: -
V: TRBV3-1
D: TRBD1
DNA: TGTGCCAGCAGCCAAGCAACGCAGGGGGGCGGCTACACCTTC
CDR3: CASSQATQGGGYTF

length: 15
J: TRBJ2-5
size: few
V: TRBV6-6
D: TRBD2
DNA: TGTGCCAGCAGTCCTGGGAGGGGCGGACAAACAAAGCAGTACTTC
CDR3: CASSPGRGGQTKQYF

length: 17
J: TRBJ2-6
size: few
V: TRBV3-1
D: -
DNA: TGTGCCAGCAGCCATCTTCGACAGCCCTCTGGGGCCAACGTCCTGACTTTC
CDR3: CASSHLRQPSGANVLTF

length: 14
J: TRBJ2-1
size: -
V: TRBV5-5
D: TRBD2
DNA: TGTGCCAGCAGCTTGGCCGCGGGAGACTATGAGCAGTTCTTC
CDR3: CASSLAAGDYEQFF

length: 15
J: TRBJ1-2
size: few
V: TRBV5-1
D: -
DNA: TGCGCCAGCAGCCAAGGAGGCGGGGACTTCTATGGCTACACCTTC
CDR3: CASSQGGGDFYGYTF

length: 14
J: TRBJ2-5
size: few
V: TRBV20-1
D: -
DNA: TGCAGTGCTAGGTGGCAAACACCACAAGAGACCCAGTACTTC
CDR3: CSARWQTPQETQYF

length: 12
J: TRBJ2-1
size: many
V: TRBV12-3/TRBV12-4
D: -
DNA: TGTGCCAGCACCACCACAGGGAATGAGCAGTTCTTC
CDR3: CASTTTGNEQFF

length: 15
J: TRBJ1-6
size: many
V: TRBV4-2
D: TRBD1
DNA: TGTGCCAGCAGCCCAAGACAGGGCTATAATTCACCCCTCCACTTT
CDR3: CASSPRQGYNSPLHF

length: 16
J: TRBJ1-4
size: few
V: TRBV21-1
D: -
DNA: TGTGCCAGCACCCCACAGAGTGGAGAAACTAATGAAAAACTGTTTTTT
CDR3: CASTPQSGETNEKLFF

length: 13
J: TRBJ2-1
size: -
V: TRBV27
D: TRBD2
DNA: TGTGCCAGCAGTATCGGACTAGCTGCGAAGCAGTTCTTC
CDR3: CASSIGLAAKQFF

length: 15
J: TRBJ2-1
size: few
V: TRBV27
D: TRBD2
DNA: TGTGCCAGCAGAATGGGGACTAGCGGATACAATGAGCAGTTCTTC
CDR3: CASRMGTSGYNEQFF

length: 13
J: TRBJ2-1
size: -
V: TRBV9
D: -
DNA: TGTGCCAGCAGCGTAGTACCAGACAATGAGCAGTTCTTC
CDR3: CASSVVPDNEQFF

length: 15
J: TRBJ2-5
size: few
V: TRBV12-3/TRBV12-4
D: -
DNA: TGTGCCAGCAGACGTGCGGCCTTCGAGGGAGAGACCCAGTACTTC
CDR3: CASRRAAFEGETQYF

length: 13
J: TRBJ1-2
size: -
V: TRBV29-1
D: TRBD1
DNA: TGCAGCGTGGGACAGAACTTTAACTATGGCTACACCTTC
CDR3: CSVGQNFNYGYTF

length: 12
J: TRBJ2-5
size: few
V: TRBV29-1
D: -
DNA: TGCAGCGTTGACTGGCCCCCAGAGACCCAGTACTTC
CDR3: CSVDWPPETQYF

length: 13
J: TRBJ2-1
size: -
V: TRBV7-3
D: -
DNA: TGTGCCAGCAGCTACGGCGGTTGGGGTGAGCAGTTCTTC
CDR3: CASSYGGWGEQFF

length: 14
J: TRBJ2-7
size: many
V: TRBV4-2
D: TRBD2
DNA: TGTGCCAGCAGCCAACTCGGGACTATCTACGAGCAGTACTTC
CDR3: CASSQLGTIYEQYF

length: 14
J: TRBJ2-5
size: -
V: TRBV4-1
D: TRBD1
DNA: TGCGCCGGCAGCCAAGCGACAGGGGCGAAGACCCAGTACTTC
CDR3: CAGSQATGAKTQYF

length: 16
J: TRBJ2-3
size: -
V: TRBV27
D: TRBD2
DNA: TGTGCCAGCAGTTTTTTAGCGGGAGGGCCGTCAGATACGCAGTATTTT
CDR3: CASSFLAGGPSDTQYF

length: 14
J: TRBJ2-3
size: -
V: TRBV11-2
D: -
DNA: TGTGCCAGCAGCTTAGATCGGCCCGGAAAGACGCAGTATTTT
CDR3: CASSLDRPGKTQYF

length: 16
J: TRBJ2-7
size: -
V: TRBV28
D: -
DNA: TGTGCCAGCAGTACCAACGCGGACTTGATGGATTACGAGCAGTACTTC
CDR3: CASSTNADLMDYEQYF

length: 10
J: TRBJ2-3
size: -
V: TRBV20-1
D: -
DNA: TGCAGTGCTAGGGTCGGGACGCAGTATTTT
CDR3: CSARVGTQYF

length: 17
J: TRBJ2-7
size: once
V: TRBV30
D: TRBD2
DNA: TGTGCCTGGAGAATTCGCGCTAGCGGGCCCTCCTACAATGAGCAGTACTTC
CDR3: CAWRIRASGPSYNEQYF

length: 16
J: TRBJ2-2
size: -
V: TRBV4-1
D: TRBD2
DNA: TGCGCCAGCAGCCATAGACTAGCGGGAGCTACCGGGGAGCTGTTTTTT
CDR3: CASSHRLAGATGELFF

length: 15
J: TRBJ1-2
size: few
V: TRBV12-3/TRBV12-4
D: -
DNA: TGTGCCAGCAGTTTCGGGCCAGTATTCCCCTATGGCTACACCTTC
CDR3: CASSFGPVFPYGYTF

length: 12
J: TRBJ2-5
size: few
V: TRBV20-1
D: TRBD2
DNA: TGCAGTGCCCCAGCGGGGCAAGAGACCCAGTACTTC
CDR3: CSAPAGQETQYF

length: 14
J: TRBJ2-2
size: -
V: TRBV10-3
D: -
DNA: TGTGCCATCAAGGACTCCCATACCACCGGGGAGCTGTTTTTT
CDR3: CAIKDSHTTGELFF

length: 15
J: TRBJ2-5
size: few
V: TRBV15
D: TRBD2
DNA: TGTGCCACCAGCCGCGGGGGAGCGAACCAAGAGACCCAGTACTTC
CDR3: CATSRGGANQETQYF

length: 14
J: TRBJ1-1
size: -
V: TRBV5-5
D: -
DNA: TGTGCCAGCAGCCCCTTCCGGGAGACCACTGAAGCTTTCTTT
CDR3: CASSPFRETTEAFF

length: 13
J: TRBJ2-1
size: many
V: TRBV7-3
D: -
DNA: TGTGCCAGCAGCTTAACTAGGGGGAATGAGCAGTTCTTC
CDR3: CASSLTRGNEQFF

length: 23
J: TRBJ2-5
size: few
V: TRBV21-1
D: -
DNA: TGTGCCAGCAGCAAAGGGGGGACAGGGGAGGGTTTAGATTGTTTTCCGGACCAAGAGACCCAGTACTTC
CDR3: CASSKGGTGEGLDCFPDQETQYF

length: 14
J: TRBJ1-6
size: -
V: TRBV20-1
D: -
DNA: TGCAGTGCTACCCGGGACACATATAATTCACCCCTCCACTTT
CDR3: CSATRDTYNSPLHF

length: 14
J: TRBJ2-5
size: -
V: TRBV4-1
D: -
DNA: TGCGCCAGCAGCCGAGCTGGCAGACAAGAGACCCAGTACTTC
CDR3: CASSRAGRQETQYF

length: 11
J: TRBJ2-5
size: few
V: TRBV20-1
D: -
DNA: TGCAGTGCTAGGGAATTAGAGACCCAGTACTTC
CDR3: CSARELETQYF

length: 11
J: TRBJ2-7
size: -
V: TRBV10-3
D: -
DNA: TGTGCCACCCAGAGCTCCTACGAGCAGGACTTC
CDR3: CATQSSYEQDF

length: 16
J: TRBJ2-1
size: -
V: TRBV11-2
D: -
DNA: TGTGCCAGCAGCTCACAGACAGGTCACAGCTACAATGAGCAGTTCTTC
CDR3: CASSSQTGHSYNEQFF

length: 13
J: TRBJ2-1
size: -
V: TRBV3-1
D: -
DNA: TGTGCCAGCAGCCAAGACGGAACCTACGAGCAGGACTTC
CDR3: CASSQDGTYEQDF

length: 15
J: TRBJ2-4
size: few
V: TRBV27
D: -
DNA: TGTGCCAGCAGTTTATCAGCCTCCCGGAGGAACATTCAGTACTTC
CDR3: CASSLSASRRNIQYF